A single sample gave rise to the 2 T cell receptor beta chains below, sequenced in a study of blood T cell repertoires in COVID-19. TCRdb's copy holds only in-frame clones and misses some; the assay was immunoSEQ multiplex PCR. This table holds roughly 180,000 clones, 80% to 85% found once. What was sequenced was peripheral blood. These receptors were collected from a woman older than 75 with COVID-19, enrolled during active disease.

V usage is TRBV29-1 and J usage is TRBJ1-1; TRBD1 might be the D (5 bases). The CDR3 consists of 13 residues. CDR1 is SQVTM and CDR2 is ANQGSEA in the germline V gene. The DNA of the CDR3 is TGCACCAAAACGGGCGGCAGGGCCCCTGAAGCTTTCTTT. Protein product: CTKTGGRAPEAFF.

This clone was seen many times. The chain is built from TRBV14 and TRBJ2-5; D remains ambiguous. The CDR3 runs 11 residues. V shed 3 bases and J shed 6 bases, with 5 bases lying between them. Germline CDR1 and CDR2: SGHDN and FVKESK. CDR3 sequence (DNA): TGTGCCAGCAGCCACAGTCAGACCCAGTACTTC. It translates to CASSHSQTQYF.